This note documents a single T cell receptor beta chain sequence. The authors carried out high-throughput sequencing of TCR beta. They applied it to CD8+ and CD4+ T cells obtained from blood. The multiple sclerosis control group was made up of treatment-naive patients with stable or active relapsing-remitting disease. TEMRA cells were FACS-enriched, and CD8+ and CD4+ T cells were isolated negatively. This entry is derived from a study of CD8 T cells in Susac syndrome. The RNA input was roughly 0.45 to 1 ug, and it was reverse transcribed with random hexamers. A multiplex approach, immunoSEQ multiplex PCR, amplified TCR beta CDR3 across 54 Vbeta and 13 Jbeta. TCRdb reprocessed the immunoSEQ multiplex PCR reads via MiXCR and lists one record per CDR3 protein. The sample has about 200,000 distinct CDR3 sequences; just under 95% are singletons. Between the trimmed V and J ends, which lost 1 base and 2 bases, there was a span of 8 bases. The CDR3 has 13 residues. Germline V CDR1 and CDR2: SQVTM, ANQGSEA.

The sequenced sample consisted of CD4+ T cells from PBMCs. The sequence came from a human donor with multiple sclerosis. The rearrangement uses TRBV29-1 and TRBJ2-5; the D is unclear. The CDR3 is CSVEAVGQETQYF. The CDR3 DNA reads TGCAGCGTTGAAGCGGTCGGGCAAGAGACCCAGTACTTC.